This T cell receptor (gamma chain) was sequenced in a study of gamma-delta chains in newborns, infants, children. This clone was recorded only once. CDR1 GITISATS and CDR2 ISYDGTV come from the germline V gene (reference sequence). The CDR3 has 13 amino acids. TCRdb re-processed the reads using CATT. Of roughly 500 gamma-chain clones listed, around 40% are singletons. The sequencing sample was made of blood. This TCR was sampled from a child who was a newborn, infant or young child, either healthy, febrile or measles-vaccinated (not recorded which). No J gene was named, though the V gene is TRGV9. In DNA, the CDR3 is TGTGCCTTGTGGGAGTTGATTAATTATAACAAACTATTT. Protein sequence: CALWELINYNKLF.